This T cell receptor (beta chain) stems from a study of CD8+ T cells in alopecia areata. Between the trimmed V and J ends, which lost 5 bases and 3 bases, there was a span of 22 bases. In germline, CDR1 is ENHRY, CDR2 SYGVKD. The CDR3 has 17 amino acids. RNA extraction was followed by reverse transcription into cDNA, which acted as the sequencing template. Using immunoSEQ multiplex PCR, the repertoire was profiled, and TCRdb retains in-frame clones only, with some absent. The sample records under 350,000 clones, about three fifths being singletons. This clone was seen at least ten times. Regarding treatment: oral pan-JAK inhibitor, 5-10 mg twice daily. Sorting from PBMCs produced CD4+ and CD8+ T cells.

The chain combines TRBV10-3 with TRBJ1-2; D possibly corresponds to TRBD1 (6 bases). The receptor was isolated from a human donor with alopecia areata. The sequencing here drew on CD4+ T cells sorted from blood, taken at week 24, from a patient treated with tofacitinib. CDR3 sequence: CAISMPGTGGEHYGYTF. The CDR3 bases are TGTGCCATCAGTATGCCCGGGACCGGGGGCGAGCACTATGGCTACACCTTC.